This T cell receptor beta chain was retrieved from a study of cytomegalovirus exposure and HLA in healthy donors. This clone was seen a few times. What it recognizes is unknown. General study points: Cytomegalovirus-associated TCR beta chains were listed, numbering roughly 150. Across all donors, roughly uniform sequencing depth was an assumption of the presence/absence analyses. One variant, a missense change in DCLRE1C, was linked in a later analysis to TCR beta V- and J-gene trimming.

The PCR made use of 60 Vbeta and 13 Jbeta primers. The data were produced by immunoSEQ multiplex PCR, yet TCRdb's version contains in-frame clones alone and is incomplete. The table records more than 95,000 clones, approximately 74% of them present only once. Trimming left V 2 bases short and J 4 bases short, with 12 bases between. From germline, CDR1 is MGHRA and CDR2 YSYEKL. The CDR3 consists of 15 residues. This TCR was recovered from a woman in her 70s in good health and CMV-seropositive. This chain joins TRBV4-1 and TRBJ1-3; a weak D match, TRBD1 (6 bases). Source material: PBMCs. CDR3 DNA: TGCGCCAGCAGCCAATTCCGGACAGCCGGAAACACCATATATTTT. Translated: CASSQFRTAGNTIYF.